Given below is one T cell receptor (beta chain) in context. The data were obtained in a study of blood T cell repertoires in COVID-19. Turning to the study itself: Both acute and convalescent COVID-19 samples were obtained from the United States, Italy and Spain. Nucleic acid was either cDNA or gDNA, and it came from T cells, B-cell-depleted T cells, or PBMCs.

The CDR3 is made up of 10 amino acids. Germline loops: CDR1 MNHGY, CDR2 SAAAGT. V was cut by 7 bases and J by 5 bases, with 5 bases left in between. In the source study's methods: Amplified reference gene primers provided the basis for estimating nucleated cell counts. The data were produced by immunoSEQ multiplex PCR, yet TCRdb's version contains in-frame clones alone and is incomplete. V and J calls plus clone size are reproduced from that table; the DNA served to infer D and trimming. The table has 85,000 to 120,000 clones, approximately 85% seen once. Sample: peripheral blood. This TCR derives from a man between 35 and 55 years old with active or convalescent COVID-19. The chain joins TRBV6-8 to TRBJ2-5, with D tentatively TRBD1 (5 bases). The CDR3 bases are TGTGCCAGCAAGGGGGAGACCCAGTACTTC. It yields the protein CASKGETQYF.